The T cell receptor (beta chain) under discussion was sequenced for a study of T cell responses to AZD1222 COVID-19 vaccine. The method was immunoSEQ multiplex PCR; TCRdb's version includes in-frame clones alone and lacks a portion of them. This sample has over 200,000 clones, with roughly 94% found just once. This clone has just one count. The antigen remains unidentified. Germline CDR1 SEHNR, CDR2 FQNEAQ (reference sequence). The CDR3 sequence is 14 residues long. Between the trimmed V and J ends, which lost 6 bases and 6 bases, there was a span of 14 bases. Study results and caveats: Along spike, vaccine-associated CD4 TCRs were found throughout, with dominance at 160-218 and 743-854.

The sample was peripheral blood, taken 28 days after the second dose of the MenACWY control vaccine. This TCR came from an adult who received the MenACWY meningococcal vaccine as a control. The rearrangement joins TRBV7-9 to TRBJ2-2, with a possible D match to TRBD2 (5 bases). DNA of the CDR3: TGTGCCAGCAGATTTAGCGATCAGGCCGGGGAGCTGTTTTTT. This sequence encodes CASRFSDQAGELFF.